These 14 T cell receptor beta chains originate from one sample sequenced in a study of cytomegalovirus exposure and HLA in healthy donors. Amplification used 60 Vbeta primers and 13 Jbeta primers. TCRdb keeps only in-frame clones here, not all; method: immunoSEQ multiplex PCR. This table has some 120,000 clones, 65% to 80% appearing once. The material sequenced was PBMCs. These receptor sequences come from a man aged 35-49 years in good health and CMV-seropositive.

This clone has only a few counts. The rearrangement links TRBV4-2 to TRBJ2-3, with 7 bases that match TRBD2. This CDR3 has 17 residues. Germline CDR1 and CDR2: LGHNA and YNFKEQ. V gave up 0 bases and J gave up 2 bases; unmatched junction bases: 8. The CDR3 loop is CASSQEGSSGLTDTQYF. DNA of the CDR3: TGTGCCAGCAGCCAAGAAGGTAGTAGCGGGCTCACAGATACGCAGTATTTT.

The V call is TRBV28, the J call TRBJ1-1, with a possible D match to TRBD1 (5 bases). Looked up from germline, CDR1 is MDHEN and CDR2 is SYDVKM. V lost 5 bases to trimming and J lost 1 base, with 14 bases between them. This CDR3 has 15 residues. The CDR3 loop is CASSRPLGENTEAFF. The DNA of the CDR3 is TGTGCCAGCAGTCGCCCTCTAGGGGAGAACACTGAAGCTTTCTTT.

This clone was observed once. The germline gene is not matched at one end of the junction; a read error may be the cause. This chain links TRBV7-2 with TRBJ1-3; no definite D call. The CDR3 consists of 16 residues. Per the germline V gene, CDR1 is SGHTA and CDR2 is FQGNSA. CDR3 loop: CASSLRVGNSRNTIYF. The DNA of the CDR3 is TGTGCCAGCAGCTTGAGGGTGGGGAACTCTAGAAACACCATATATTTT.

This CDR3 reads CASSYDTQRGYTF. The CDR3 DNA reads as TGCGCCAGCAGCTACGACACTCAGCGGGGCTACACCTTC. This rearrangement joins TRBV5-1 to TRBJ1-2; D unclear. V lost 3 bases and J lost 8, with 14 bases in between. The CDR3 extends over 13 amino acids. The germline CDR1 and CDR2 sequences are SGHRS and YFSETQ.

The rearrangement joins TRBV28 to TRBJ2-2; D remains ambiguous. Trimming shortened V by 5 bases and J by 6 bases, and 13 bases separated the two germline ends. This CDR3 contains 14 residues. From germline, CDR1 is MDHEN and CDR2 SYDVKM. CDR3 sequence (DNA): TGTGCCAGCAGTCCCCCGGCGGTGGCCGGGGAGCTGTTTTTT. Protein sequence: CASSPPAVAGELFF. Complete variable domain (other parts from reference TRBV28 and TRBJ2-2): DVKVTQSSRYLVKRTGEKVFLECVQDMDHENMFWYRQDPGLGLRLIYFSYDVKMKEKGDIPEGYSVSREKKERFSLILESASTNQTSMYLCASSPPAVAGELFFGEGSRLTVL.

This clone was observed once. The genes are TRBV11-1 and TRBJ2-5; the D gene is possibly TRBD1 (5 bases). The J call may not be correct, given that the DNA end is closer to TRBJ2-7. CDR1 SGHAT and CDR2 FQDESV come from the germline V gene (reference sequence). The CDR3 sequence is 12 residues long. The chain's CDR3 is CASRDKSYEQYF. The CDR3 DNA reads TGTGCCAGCAGGGACAAATCCTACGAGCAGTACTTC.

This rearrangement joins TRBV7-2 to TRBJ1-5; D is perhaps TRBD1 (6 bases). Trimming shortened V by 5 bases and J by 4 bases, and 9 bases separated the two germline ends. The CDR3 has 13 amino acids. CDR1 and CDR2 from the germline V gene are SGHTA and FQGNSA. The CDR3 region has the DNA TGTGCCAGCAGCCGACAGGAGAATCAGCCCCAGCATTTT. This sequence encodes CASSRQENQPQHF. Drawing the rest from reference TRBV7-2 and TRBJ1-5, the complete variable domain is GAGVSQSPSNKVTEKGKDVELRCDPISGHTALYWYRQSLGQGLEFLIYFQGNSAPDKSGLPSDRFSAERTGGSVSTLTIQRTQQEDSAVYLCASSRQENQPQHFGDGTRLSIL.

The genes are TRBV18 and TRBJ1-1, with 9 bases lining up with TRBD1. The ends lost 3 bases at V and 3 bases at J; junction bases unmatched: 5. This CDR3 region has 15 residues. CDR1 is KGHSH, CDR2 LQKENI, per germline. The CDR3 DNA follows: TGTGCCAGCTCACCTGGGACAGGGTCCCACACTGAAGCTTTCTTT. Amino acid sequence: CASSPGTGSHTEAFF.

The CDR3 region is CASSLGGQAANYGYTF. CDR3 nucleotide sequence: TGTGCCAGCAGTTTGGGGGGACAGGCGGCTAACTATGGCTACACCTTC. This chain links TRBV28 with TRBJ1-2; 8 bases align to TRBD1. V dropped 3 bases and J dropped 0; count of bases not matched to a gene: 6. Germline CDR1 is MDHEN and CDR2 is SYDVKM. The CDR3 extends over 16 amino acids.

This chain uses TRBV25-1 with TRBJ2-7; possibly TRBD2 for D (5 bases). This CDR3 is built from 15 residues. Germline loops: CDR1 MGHDK, CDR2 SYGVNS. Trimming removed 3 bases from V and 7 bases from J, with 19 bases in between. CDR3 amino acids: CASSDRATKTGEQYF. Written as DNA, the CDR3 is TGTGCCAGCAGTGACCGGGCCACAAAGACGGGAGAGCAGTACTTC.

Written as DNA, the CDR3 is TGTGCCAGCTCCGAGTATAGGGGATCCGATACGCAGTATTTT. It yields the protein CASSEYRGSDTQYF. The V gene is TRBV2, the J gene TRBJ2-3; D is possibly TRBD1 (5 bases). The CDR3 contains 14 residues. Trimming removed 8 bases from V and 6 bases from J, with 18 bases in between. Germline loops: CDR1 SNHLY, CDR2 FYNNEI.

The chain has TRBV4-2 and TRBJ2-3; the match to TRBD2 covers 10 bases. CDR3 size: 16 residues. Germline V gene lookup returns CDR1 LGHNA and CDR2 YNFKEQ. After removal of 4 bases from V and 5 bases from J, the junction contained 9 bases not matched to a gene. This CDR3 is CASSPSAAGGQDTQYF. CDR3 sequence (DNA): TGTGCCAGCAGCCCCTCGGCAGCGGGGGGGCAAGATACGCAGTATTTT.

To note about this clone: Other nucleotide sequences from this sample produce the same CDR3. The chain combines TRBV28 with TRBJ1-6; 8 nucleotides align to TRBD1. The V gene end was trimmed by 6 bases and the J gene end by 8 bases; junction bases not matched to a gene: 6. Germline-derived CDR1 and CDR2 are MDHEN and SYDVKM. The CDR3 consists of 14 residues. The CDR3 DNA reads as TGTGCCAGCAGAGGACAGGGTCCATATTCACCCCTCCACTTT. As protein: CASRGQGPYSPLHF. The full variable domain, rest sourced from reference TRBV28 and TRBJ1-6, is DVKVTQSSRYLVKRTGEKVFLECVQDMDHENMFWYRQDPGLGLRLIYFSYDVKMKEKGDIPEGYSVSREKKERFSLILESASTNQTSMYLCASRGQGPYSPLHFGNGTRLTVT.

V usage is TRBV4-3 and J usage is TRBJ1-4, with 7 bases matching TRBD1. V dropped 3 bases and J dropped 8; count of bases not matched to a gene: 6. This CDR3 spans 14 amino acids. Germline-derived CDR1 and CDR2 are LGHNA and YSLEER. The CDR3 here is CASSQGTASEKLFF. The CDR3 nucleotides are TGCGCCAGCAGCCAGGGGACAGCTTCGGAAAAACTGTTTTTT.